One T cell receptor (beta chain) is described in this entry. Antigen specificity is unknown. This entry comes from a study of regulatory T cells in long-lasting Graves disease. Whole-study context: Persistent cases took antithyroid drugs over 5 years and stayed TSH receptor antibody positive. General observations from the study: Relative to new patients (around 1,000), persistent patients exhibited greater sharing of public clonotypes (around 2,500). Newly diagnosed Graves' patients had higher TCR diversity than persistent ones.

The time point: persistent/refractory GD, antithyroid drugs over 5 years with positive TRAb. Generation of the TCR library employed RNA extracted from PBMCs. Library construction for TCR beta used iRepertoire HTBI primers and Arm-PCR of CDR3 regions. Via MiXCR, TCRdb re-called the multiplex PCR reads, giving one row per CDR3 protein. The sample contains roughly 490,000 distinct CDR3 sequences, 20% to 25% of which appear only once. CDR3 length: 15 residues. V lost 6 bases, J lost 0 bases, and 9 bases lay in between. Germline V gene lookup returns CDR1 MNHNS and CDR2 SASEGT. The sequence came from a female donor with Graves disease. The chain uses TRBV6-1 and TRBJ1-6, with unresolved D. Specimen: peripheral blood mononuclear cells (PBMCs), collected when the disease was refractory, from a patient treated with antithyroid drugs. The CDR3 coding sequence is TGTGCCAGCAGAGTGGCGAGCTCCTATAATTCACCCCTCCACTTT. It translates to CASRVASSYNSPLHF.